The clone carrying this T cell receptor beta chain was counted once. Authors' processing steps: Reference gene primer amplification in the assay estimated nucleated cell counts. TCRdb's table, derived via immunoSEQ multiplex PCR, lists solely in-frame clones and lacks some. The V and J calls and clone size were taken over from that table, and D and trimming were inferred from the DNA. The repertoire includes about 150,000 clones, 80% to 90% of them detected once, and approximately 3% sits in the top ten. The data were obtained in a study of blood T cell repertoires in COVID-19. The overall study: Samples of COVID-19 (acute and convalescent) were obtained from the United States, Italy and Spain. From T cells, B-cell-depleted T cells, or PBMCs came the material, which was cDNA or gDNA.

The V gene's germline CDR1 is SGHNT and CDR2 YYREEE (reference sequence). This CDR3 comprises 16 residues. V shed 2 bases and J 5 bases; nucleotides not matched to a gene: 8. The chain uses TRBV5-4 and TRBJ2-7; 12 nucleotides match TRBD2. The sequence derives from a woman aged 55-69 years with active COVID-19. The source material was peripheral blood. CDR3 DNA sequence: TGTGCCAGCAGCTTTACTGGACTAGCGGGATTGAACGAGCAGTACTTC. It specifies CASSFTGLAGLNEQYF.